This T cell receptor (beta chain) was recovered during a study of neoadjuvant anti-PD-1 for oral cavity cancer. Study outcomes and limitations: PBMC Gini-index clonality exceeded responders' in non-responders post-nivolumab.

Worth noting for this clone: The antigen is undetermined.

Clones were read by immunoSEQ multiplex PCR, and TCRdb kept only the in-frame ones, dropping some. The sample includes 15,000 to 20,000 clones, approximately 70% seen only once; the top ten take about 2.6%. Patients had newly diagnosed, untreated stage II-IVA oral cavity squamous cell carcinoma. These oral cavity squamous cell carcinomas were HPV-negative and locally advanced. The germline CDR1 and CDR2 sequences are SNHLY and FYNNEI. The CDR3 has 16 residues. V gave up 6 bases and J gave up 0 bases, with 15 bases separating them. The chain uses TRBV2 and TRBJ2-1; D could derive from TRBD1 or TRBD2 (6 bases each). This receptor was obtained from a person aged 35-80 years with oral cavity squamous cell carcinoma. The sample in question was PBMCs, obtained before nivolumab (anti-PD-1) treatment. The CDR3 nucleotides read TGTGCCAGCAGACGGGGGCAGCAGAGCTCCTACAATGAGCAGTTCTTC. Its translation is CASRRGQQSSYNEQFF.